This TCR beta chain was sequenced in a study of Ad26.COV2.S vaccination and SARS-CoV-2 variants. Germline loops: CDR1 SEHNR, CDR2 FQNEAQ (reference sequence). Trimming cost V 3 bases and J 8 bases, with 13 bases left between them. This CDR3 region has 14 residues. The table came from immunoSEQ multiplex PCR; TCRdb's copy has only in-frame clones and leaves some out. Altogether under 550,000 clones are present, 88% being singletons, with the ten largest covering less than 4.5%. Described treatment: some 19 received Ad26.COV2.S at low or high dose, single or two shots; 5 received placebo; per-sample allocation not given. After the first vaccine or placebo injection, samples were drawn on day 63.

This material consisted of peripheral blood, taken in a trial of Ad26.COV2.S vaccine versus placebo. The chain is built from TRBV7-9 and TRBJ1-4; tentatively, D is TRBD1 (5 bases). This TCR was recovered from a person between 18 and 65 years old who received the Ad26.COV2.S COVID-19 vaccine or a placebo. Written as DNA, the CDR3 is TGTGCCAGCAGCTTGGGGGGGATGGAGGAAAAACTGTTTTTT. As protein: CASSLGGMEEKLFF.